Presented here are 19 T cell receptor beta chains from one specimen sequenced in a study of blood T cell repertoires in COVID-19. This table comes from immunoSEQ multiplex PCR, and its TCRdb copy is limited to in-frame clones, with some not included. The sample lists approximately 120,000 clones; around four fifths were seen once. Material for sequencing was peripheral blood. Receptors originate from a woman in her sixties or seventies with acute or convalescent COVID-19.

As for this clone: Additional DNA sequences in this sample encode the identical CDR3. The chain employs TRBV11-1 and TRBJ1-1; D perhaps matches TRBD1 (5 bases). The CDR3 loop spans 14 amino acids. Trimming took 1 base from V and 4 from J, leaving 10 bases between them. Germline CDR1 SGHAT, CDR2 FQDESV (reference sequence). As DNA, the CDR3 is TGTGCCAGCAGCTTAGAGGGGCCACCCACTGAAGCTTTCTTT. Protein: CASSLEGPPTEAFF.

The chain is built from TRBV2 and TRBJ1-2; D not resolved. The germline V gene encodes CDR1 SNHLY and CDR2 FYNNEI. The CDR3 has 11 amino acids. V lost 5 bases and J 7 bases, leaving 8 bases between the germline ends. The CDR3: CASSRLRGYTF. The DNA of the CDR3 is TGTGCCAGCAGTCGGTTGCGTGGCTACACCTTC.

This clone occurred a few times. This chain links TRBV5-1 with TRBJ2-7, with 7 bases identical to TRBD2. Germline V gene lookup returns CDR1 SGHRS and CDR2 YFSETQ. Trimming cost V 3 bases and J 0 bases; bases outside gene matches: 3. The CDR3 loop spans 14 amino acids. CDR3: CASSSGGSSYEQYF. The CDR3 bases are TGCGCCAGCAGCTCGGGAGGAAGCTCCTACGAGCAGTACTTC.

The chain has TRBV5-1 and TRBJ1-1; D not certain. V was trimmed by 0 bases and J by 1 base, leaving 7 bases between them. This CDR3 has 14 residues. Germline CDR1 reads SGHRS; CDR2 reads YFSETQ. This CDR3 is CASSLDFGNTEAFF. CDR3 bases: TGCGCCAGCAGCTTGGACTTTGGGAACACTGAAGCTTTCTTT.

The rearrangement uses TRBV18 and TRBJ1-2, with 7 bases matching TRBD1. Trimming removed 5 bases from V and 7 bases from J; junction bases left unmatched: 10. Germline V CDR1 and CDR2: KGHSH, LQKENI. The length of the CDR3 is 14 residues. The DNA for the CDR3 is TGTGCCAGCTCAACGACAGGGACCTCGGGTGGCTACACCTTC. Protein: CASSTTGTSGGYTF.

The chain uses TRBV18 and TRBJ1-2; 7 nucleotides line up with TRBD1. CDR3 length: 13 amino acids. Germline V gives CDR1 KGHSH, CDR2 LQKENI. The V segment lost 3 bases and the J segment 6 bases; nucleotides outside the gene matches: 4. The chain's CDR3 is CASSPRQGDGYTF. The CDR3 nucleotides read TGTGCCAGCTCACCTAGACAGGGTGATGGCTACACCTTC.

In its sample, this clone was seen a few times. The gene calls are TRBV30 and TRBJ1-6, with 11 nucleotides matching TRBD1. The CDR3 has 13 residues. Germline lookup yields CDR1 GTSNPN and CDR2 SVGIG (reference sequence). V was clipped by 1 base and J by 10 bases; unmatched bases: 0. CDR3 sequence (DNA): TGTGCCTGGAGTGGGGACAGGGGGTCACCCCTCCACTTT. It translates to CAWSGDRGSPLHF.

This clone was recorded once. The rearrangement links TRBV19 to TRBJ2-3, with D possibly being TRBD2 (6 bases). The CDR3 consists of 16 residues. V lost 11 bases and J lost 0, with 21 bases in between. Germline-derived CDR1 and CDR2 are LNHDA and SQIVND (reference sequence). The CDR3 protein is CACRNLGGASTDTQYF. The CDR3 region has the DNA TGTGCCTGTCGGAATCTCGGGGGAGCTAGCACAGATACGCAGTATTTT.

The chain is built from TRBV7-3 and TRBJ2-5, with unresolved D. The V gene's germline CDR1 is SGHTA and CDR2 FQGTGA. V lost 4 bases to trimming and J lost 4 bases, with 10 bases between them. This CDR3 is built from 13 residues. CDR3 residues: CASSSDIVETQYF. For the CDR3, the DNA is TGTGCCAGCAGCTCTGACATTGTAGAGACCCAGTACTTC.

This chain joins TRBV23-1 and TRBJ1-5; 8 bases map to TRBD1. TRBV23-1 is recorded as an ORF, its role being uncertain. Unmatched junction bases numbered 9, after V lost 2 bases and J lost 9 bases. The CDR3 contains 15 residues. CDR3 coding DNA: TGCGCCAGCAGTCAAAGGGGACAGGCGTCTATGCCCCAGCATTTT. Residues: CASSQRGQASMPQHF.

This clone has only one observation. The V call is TRBV27, the J call TRBJ1-5; no clear D. CDR1 is MNHEY, CDR2 SMNVEV, per germline (reference sequence). Trimming removed 6 bases from V and 6 bases from J, with 15 bases in between. The CDR3 runs to 14 residues. In DNA form, the CDR3 reads TGTGCCAGCAGGAGTGCGGGTTCCGGTCAGCCCCAGCATTTT. Amino acid sequence: CASRSAGSGQPQHF.

The gene calls are TRBV9 and TRBJ2-7; D perhaps matches TRBD2 (7 bases). This CDR3 has 13 amino acids. V dropped 4 bases and J dropped 5 bases, with 13 bases sitting between them. Germline loops: CDR1 SGDLS, CDR2 YYNGEE. Here the CDR3 DNA reads TGTGCCAGCAGCCGTGGCGGGGGCGACGAGCAGTACTTC. Protein: CASSRGGGDEQYF.

The V call is TRBV27, the J call TRBJ1-5; TRBD1 agrees at 10 bases. Trimming took 6 bases from V and 2 from J; bases not matched to a gene: 4. Germline V CDR1 and CDR2: MNHEY, SMNVEV (reference sequence). The CDR3 has 15 residues. CDR3 protein: CASSPGTGGNQPQHF. In DNA, the CDR3 is TGTGCCAGCAGCCCAGGGACAGGGGGCAATCAGCCCCAGCATTTT.

This rearrangement joins TRBV7-9 to TRBJ1-1, with 8 bases fitting TRBD1. V lost 3 bases to trimming and J lost 1 base; unmatched junction nucleotides: 4. The CDR3 loop spans 15 amino acids. The germline V gene encodes CDR1 SEHNR and CDR2 FQNEAQ (reference sequence). The CDR3, as DNA: TGTGCCAGCAGCTTTCTGGGACAGGCGAACACTGAAGCTTTCTTT. Translation gives CASSFLGQANTEAFF.

V is TRBV7-2 and J is TRBJ2-3; the match to TRBD1 covers 7 bases. The germline CDR1 and CDR2 sequences are SGHTA and FQGNSA. V lost 5 bases and J lost 4; bases outside the gene matches: 3. The CDR3 extends over 13 amino acids. The CDR3 DNA reads as TGTGCCAGCAGCATAGGGACAGCAGATACGCAGTATTTT. Amino acid sequence: CASSIGTADTQYF. Together with reference TRBV7-2 and TRBJ2-3, the CDR3 gives the full variable domain: GAGVSQSPSNKVTEKGKDVELRCDPISGHTALYWYRQSLGQGLEFLIYFQGNSAPDKSGLPSDRFSAERTGGSVSTLTIQRTQQEDSAVYLCASSIGTADTQYFGPGTRLTVL.

The rearrangement links TRBV27 to TRBJ2-7, with 15 bases that match TRBD2. This CDR3 has 16 amino acids. Per the germline V gene, CDR1 is MNHEY and CDR2 is SMNVEV (reference sequence). The trim removed 4 bases at V and 3 bases at J, leaving 4 bases unmatched. DNA for the CDR3: TGTGCCAGCAGTTCAAGGACTAGCGGGAGGGTCTACGAGCAGTACTTC. As protein: CASSSRTSGRVYEQYF.

This clone has just one count. The genes are TRBV2 and TRBJ2-1; D may be TRBD2 (6 bases). V lost 4 bases to trimming and J lost 10 bases, with 14 bases between them. The CDR3 length is 13 residues. Germline assignment: CDR1 SNHLY and CDR2 FYNNEI. CDR3 coding DNA: TGTGCCAGCAGTGCGGAAACTAGCTCCGAGCAGTTCTTC. Its protein product is CASSAETSSEQFF.

V usage is TRBV6-4 and J usage is TRBJ2-3; TRBD2 agrees at 9 bases. The CDR3 length is 15 residues. Germline V CDR1 and CDR2: MRHNA, SNTAGT. V shed 4 bases and J 4 bases; nucleotides not matched to a gene: 6. CDR3 protein: CASSVGGGASDTQYF. DNA of the CDR3: TGTGCCAGCAGTGTCGGCGGGGGGGCATCAGATACGCAGTATTTT.

This clone was counted a single time. This chain links TRBV5-1 with TRBJ2-7; D call uncertain. V gave up 4 bases and J gave up 6 bases, with 11 bases separating them. Germline V gives CDR1 SGHRS, CDR2 YFSETQ. This CDR3 comprises 12 residues. The chain's CDR3 is CASSPYASEQYF. In DNA form, the CDR3 reads TGCGCCAGCAGCCCCTATGCCTCCGAGCAGTACTTC.